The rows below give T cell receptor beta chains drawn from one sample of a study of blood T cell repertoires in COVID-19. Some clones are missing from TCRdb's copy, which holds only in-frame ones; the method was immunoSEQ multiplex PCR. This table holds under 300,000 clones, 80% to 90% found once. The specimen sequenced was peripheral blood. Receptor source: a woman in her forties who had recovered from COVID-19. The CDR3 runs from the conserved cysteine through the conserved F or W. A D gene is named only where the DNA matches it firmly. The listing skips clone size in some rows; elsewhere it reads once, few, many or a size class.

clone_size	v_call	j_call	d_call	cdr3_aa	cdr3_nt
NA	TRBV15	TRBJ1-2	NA	CATSPHRGDGYTF	TGTGCCACCAGCCCTCACCGGGGGGATGGCTACACCTTC
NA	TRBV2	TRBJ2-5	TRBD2	CASSEARAFAPLAGGRRLRETQYF	TGTGCCAGCAGTGAAGCTCGGGCTTTCGCCCCACTAGCGGGGGGCCGGAGGTTGAGGGAGACCCAGTACTTC
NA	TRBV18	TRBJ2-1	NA	CASSYVTGSYNEQFF	TGTGCCAGCTCATACGTTACAGGGAGCTACAATGAGCAGTTCTTC
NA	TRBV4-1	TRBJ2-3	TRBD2	CASSQDSSGGDTDTQYF	TGCGCCAGCAGCCAAGACAGTAGCGGGGGGGATACAGATACGCAGTATTTT
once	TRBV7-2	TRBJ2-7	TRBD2	CASSLEAGGHGEQYF	TGTGCCAGCAGCTTAGAAGCGGGGGGGCACGGCGAGCAGTACTTC
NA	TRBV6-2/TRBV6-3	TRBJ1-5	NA	CASSLRRDSNQPQHF	TGTGCCAGCAGCCTACGGAGGGATAGCAATCAGCCCCAGCATTTT
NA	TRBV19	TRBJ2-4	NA	CASSISLAKNIQYF	TGTGCCAGTAGTATTTCCCTAGCCAAAAACATTCAGTACTTC
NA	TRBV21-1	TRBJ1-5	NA	CASSWRGRVFQGQPQHF	TGTGCCAGCAGCTGGCGGGGGAGGGTTTTTCAGGGTCAGCCCCAGCATTTT
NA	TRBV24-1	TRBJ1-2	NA	CATSDSGGYTF	TGTGCCACCAGTGATTCCGGGGGCTACACCTTC
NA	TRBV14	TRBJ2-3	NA	CASSQVWEDTQYF	TGTGCCAGCAGCCAAGTCTGGGAGGATACGCAGTATTTT
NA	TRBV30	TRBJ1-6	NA	CAWTKVNRDNSPLHF	TGTGCCTGGACCAAAGTGAACAGGGATAATTCACCCCTCCACTTT
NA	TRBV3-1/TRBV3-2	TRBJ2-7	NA	CASIFTRGSEGAGYEQYF	TGTGCCAGCATCTTTACCCGGGGGAGCGAGGGTGCAGGGTACGAGCAGTACTTC
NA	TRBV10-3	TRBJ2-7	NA	CAISEFVGPYEQYF	TGTGCCATCAGTGAGTTTGTCGGTCCCTACGAGCAGTACTTC
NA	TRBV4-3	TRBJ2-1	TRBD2	CASSQDLAGGLYEQFF	TGCGCCAGCAGCCAAGATTTGGCGGGGGGGCTATATGAGCAGTTCTTC